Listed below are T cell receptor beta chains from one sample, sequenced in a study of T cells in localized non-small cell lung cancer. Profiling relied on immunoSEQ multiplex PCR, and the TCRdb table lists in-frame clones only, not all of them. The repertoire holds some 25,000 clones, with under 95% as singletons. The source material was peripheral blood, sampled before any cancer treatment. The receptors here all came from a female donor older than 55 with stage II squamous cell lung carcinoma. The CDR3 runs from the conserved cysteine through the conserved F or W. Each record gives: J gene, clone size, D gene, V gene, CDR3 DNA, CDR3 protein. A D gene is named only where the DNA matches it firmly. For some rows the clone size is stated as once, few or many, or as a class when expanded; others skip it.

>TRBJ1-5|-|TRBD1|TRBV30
TGTGCCTGTGACAGGGAGGGGAATCAGCCCCAGCATTTT
CACDREGNQPQHF
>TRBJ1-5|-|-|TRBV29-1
TGCAGCGTTGGGTGGGGGAGCAATCAGCCCCAGCATTTT
CSVGWGSNQPQHF
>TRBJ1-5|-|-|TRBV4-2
TGTGCCAGCAGCCTGGATATTAGGGGGGTGCAGCCCCAGCATTTT
CASSLDIRGVQPQHF
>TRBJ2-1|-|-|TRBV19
TGTGCCAGTAGTATAAGGGCCCAGCCGCGCTACAATGAGCAGTTCTTC
CASSIRAQPRYNEQFF
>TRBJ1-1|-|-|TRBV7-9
TGTGCCAGCAGCTTAGGAAGATCTGAAGCTTTCTTT
CASSLGRSEAFF
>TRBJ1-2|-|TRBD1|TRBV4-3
TGCGCCAGCAGCCCACAGACAGGGCCCAGCTATGGCTACACCTTC
CASSPQTGPSYGYTF
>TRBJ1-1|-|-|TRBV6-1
TGTGCCAGCAGGCGCTGGGGAATGAACACTGAAGCTTTCTTT
CASRRWGMNTEAFF
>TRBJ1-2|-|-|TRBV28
TGTGCCAGCAGTTCCCCCAGGAGTACCACCTTC
CASSSPRSTTF
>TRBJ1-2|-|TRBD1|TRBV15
TGTGCCACCAGCAGAGTGAGACAGGGCAACTATGGCTACACCTTC
CATSRVRQGNYGYTF
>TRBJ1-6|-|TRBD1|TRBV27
TGTGCCAGCAGGCTTACAGGGGTCCGATCACCCCTCCACTTT
CASRLTGVRSPLHF
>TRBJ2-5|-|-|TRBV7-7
TGTGCTAGCAGCTCCAGCGGAGAAGAGACCCAGTACTTC
CASSSSGEETQYF
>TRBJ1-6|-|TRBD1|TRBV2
TGTGCCAGCAGTGTTTTTGGGACAGGGGTTTCACCCCTCCACTTT
CASSVFGTGVSPLHF
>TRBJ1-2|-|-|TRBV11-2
TGTGCCAGCAGGTCTGGAGGGGCGATCTATGGCTACACCTTC
CASRSGGAIYGYTF
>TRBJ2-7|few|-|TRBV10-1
TGCGCCAGCAGCCAACACAGGGTAGGCGAGCAGTACTTC
CASSQHRVGEQYF
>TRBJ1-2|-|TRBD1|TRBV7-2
TGTGCCAGCATCTCGGGCAGGGGGGACTATGGCTACACCTTC
CASISGRGDYGYTF
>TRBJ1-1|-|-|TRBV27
TGTGCCAGCAGTTTGGGCCAATACACTGAAGCTTTCTTT
CASSLGQYTEAFF
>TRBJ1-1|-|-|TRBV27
TGTGCCAGCAGTTTATGGGGGCGCACGAACACTGAAGCTTTCTTT
CASSLWGRTNTEAFF
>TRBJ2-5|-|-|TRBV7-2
TGTGCCAGCAGCTTAGCGATACTGATGGAGACCCAGTACTTC
CASSLAILMETQYF
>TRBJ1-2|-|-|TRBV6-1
TGTGCCAGCAGTGAAGAGGGGGTACCTAACTATGGCTACACCTTC
CASSEEGVPNYGYTF
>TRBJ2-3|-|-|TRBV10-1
TGCGCCAGCAGTGAACGGGTAGCAGATACGCAGTATTTT
CASSERVADTQYF
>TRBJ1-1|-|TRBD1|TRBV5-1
TGCGCCAGCAGCTTGGACAGGGGAGGGAGCGCGAACACTGAAGCTTTCTTT
CASSLDRGGSANTEAFF
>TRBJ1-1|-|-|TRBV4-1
TGCGCCAGCACCACCAGGAGGGGCACTGAAGCTTTCTTT
CASTTRRGTEAFF
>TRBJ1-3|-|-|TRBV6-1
TGTGCCAGCAGGAGCTCTGGAAACACCATATATTTT
CASRSSGNTIYF
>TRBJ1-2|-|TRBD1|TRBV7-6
TGTGCCAGCAGCTCCCGGACAGGGGGCGACTATGGCTACACCTTC
CASSSRTGGDYGYTF
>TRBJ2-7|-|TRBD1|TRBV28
TGTGCCAGCAGTTTAACCGGGACAGGGGTCGACGAGCAGTACTTC
CASSLTGTGVDEQYF
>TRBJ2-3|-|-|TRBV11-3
TGTGCCAGCAGCTTAGAATGGACAGATACGCAGTATTTT
CASSLEWTDTQYF
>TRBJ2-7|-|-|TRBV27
TGTGCCAGCAGTTTACAACCGTTCTACGAGCAGTACTTC
CASSLQPFYEQYF
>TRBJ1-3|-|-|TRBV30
TGTGCCTGGAGTGTCTCAGCTGGAAACACCATATATTTT
CAWSVSAGNTIYF
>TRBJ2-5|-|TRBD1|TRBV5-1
TGCGCCAGCAGCTTGGGACAGGGGCAAGAGACCCAGTACTTC
CASSLGQGQETQYF
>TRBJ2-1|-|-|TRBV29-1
TGCAGCGTTGAAGACTTCTCGATCAATGAGCAGTTCTTC
CSVEDFSINEQFF
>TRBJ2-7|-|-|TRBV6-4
TGTGCCAGCATCCGAAGGGGTGACTGCTCCTCCTACGAGCAGTACTTC
CASIRRGDCSSYEQYF
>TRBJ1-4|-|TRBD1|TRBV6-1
TGTGCCAGCAGTGAAGATCAGGGACAGGGCCCTAATGAAAAACTGTTTTTT
CASSEDQGQGPNEKLFF
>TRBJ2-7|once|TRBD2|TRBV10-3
TGTGCCATCAGTGGGACTAGCGCCTACGAGCAGTACTTC
CAISGTSAYEQYF
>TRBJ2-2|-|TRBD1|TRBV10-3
TGTGCCATCAGGGGGACAGGGACCACCGGGGAGCTGTTTTTT
CAIRGTGTTGELFF
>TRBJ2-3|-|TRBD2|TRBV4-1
TGCGCCAGCAGCCGATCTAGCGGGGGGCCCACAGATACGCAGTATTTT
CASSRSSGGPTDTQYF
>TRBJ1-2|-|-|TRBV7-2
TGTGCCAGCAGATCGGACAGTAACTATGGCTACACCTTC
CASRSDSNYGYTF
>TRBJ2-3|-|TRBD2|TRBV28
TGTGCCAGCAGACCCAGCTCGGCGGGGGCGGGGGGAGATACGCAGTATTTT
CASRPSSAGAGGDTQYF
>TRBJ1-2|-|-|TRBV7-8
TGTGCCAGCAGCTTAGGTGGCAGTTCCTATGGCTACACCTTC
CASSLGGSSYGYTF
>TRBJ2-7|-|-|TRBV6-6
TGTGCCAGCGGGCAATACGAGCAGTACTTC
CASGQYEQYF
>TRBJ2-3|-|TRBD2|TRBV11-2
TGTGCCAGCAGCTTAGGTAGCGGGGGAACTAGCACAGATACGCAGTATTTT
CASSLGSGGTSTDTQYF
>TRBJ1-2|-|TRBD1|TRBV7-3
TGTGCCAGCAGCTTAGGGGGACAGGGGGCAGATGGCTACACCTTC
CASSLGGQGADGYTF
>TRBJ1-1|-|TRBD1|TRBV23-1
TGCGCCAGCGGACAGGGGGCATGCACTGAAGCTTTCTTT
CASGQGACTEAFF